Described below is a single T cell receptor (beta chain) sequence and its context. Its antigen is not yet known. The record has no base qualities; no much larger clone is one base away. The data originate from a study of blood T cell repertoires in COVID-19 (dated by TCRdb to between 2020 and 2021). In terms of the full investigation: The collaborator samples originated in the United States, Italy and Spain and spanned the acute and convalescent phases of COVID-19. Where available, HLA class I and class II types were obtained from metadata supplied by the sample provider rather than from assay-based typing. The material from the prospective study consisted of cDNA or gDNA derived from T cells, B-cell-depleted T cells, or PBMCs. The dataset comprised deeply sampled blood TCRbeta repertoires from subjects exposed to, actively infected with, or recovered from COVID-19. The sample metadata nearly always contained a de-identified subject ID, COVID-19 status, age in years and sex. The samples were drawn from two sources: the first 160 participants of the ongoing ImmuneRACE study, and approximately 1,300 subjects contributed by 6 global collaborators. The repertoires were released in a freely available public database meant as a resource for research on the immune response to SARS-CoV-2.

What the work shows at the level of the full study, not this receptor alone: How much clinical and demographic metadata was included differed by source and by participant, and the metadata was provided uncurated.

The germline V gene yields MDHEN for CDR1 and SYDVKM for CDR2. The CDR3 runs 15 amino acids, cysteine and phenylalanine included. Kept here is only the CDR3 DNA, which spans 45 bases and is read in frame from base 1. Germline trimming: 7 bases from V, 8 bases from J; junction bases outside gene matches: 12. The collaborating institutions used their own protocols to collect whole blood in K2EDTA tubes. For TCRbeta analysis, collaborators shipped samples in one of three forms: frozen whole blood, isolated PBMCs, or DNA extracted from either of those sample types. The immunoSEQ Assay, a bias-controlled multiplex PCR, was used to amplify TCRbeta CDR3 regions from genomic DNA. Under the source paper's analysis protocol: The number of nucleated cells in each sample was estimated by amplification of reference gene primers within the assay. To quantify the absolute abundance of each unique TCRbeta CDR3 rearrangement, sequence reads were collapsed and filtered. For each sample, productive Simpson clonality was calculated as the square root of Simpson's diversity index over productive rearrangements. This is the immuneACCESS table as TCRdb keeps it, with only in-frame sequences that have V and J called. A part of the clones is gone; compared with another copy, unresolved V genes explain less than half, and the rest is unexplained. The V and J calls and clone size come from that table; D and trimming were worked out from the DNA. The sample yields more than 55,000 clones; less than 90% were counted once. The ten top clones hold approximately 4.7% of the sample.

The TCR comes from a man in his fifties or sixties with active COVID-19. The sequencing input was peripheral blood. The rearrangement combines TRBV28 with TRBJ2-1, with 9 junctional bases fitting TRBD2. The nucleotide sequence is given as TGTGCCAGCAAATCCGGGACTAGCCGCATCTATGAGCAGTTCTTC. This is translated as CASKSGTSRIYEQFF.